The entry that follows covers one TCR beta chain sequence. The draw of peripheral blood yielded roughly 9.1 milliliters from each donor. This sample was included in a study of blood T cells in healthy people across ages. Primers used in a second PCR of about 6 to 11 cycles were a sample-barcoded 5' primer and a J-beta primer mix. TCRdb re-analysed the 5' RACE reads in MiXCR, keeping a single row per CDR3 protein. The data contain 600,000 to 900,000 distinct CDR3 sequences, roughly 24% of them seen just once; the ten biggest clones take up less than 3.5%. Germline-derived CDR1 and CDR2 are SGHNT and YENEEA. The CDR3 contains 18 residues. Trimming took 5 bases from V and 0 from J; bases not matched to a gene: 12. The data also belong to a second study, concerning T cells of mothers and their children. That report adds: Per 15 ul, 1.5 ug of RNA was used, with all extracted RNA going into cDNA synthesis. Mothers gave over 8.5 million TCR beta CDR3 reads each, and children some 3 million each.

The J gene is TRBJ2-7, the V gene TRBV11-3; 11 positions agree with TRBD2. The clonotype comes from a boy younger than 18 in good health. The sequencing sample was made of blood. The DNA for the CDR3 is TGTGCCAGCAGCCCGACGGGACTAGCGGAACCGTACTCCTACGAGCAGTACTTC. Its translation is CASSPTGLAEPYSYEQYF.